These 9 T cell receptor beta chains were sequenced from one sample in a study of prognosis after radiotherapy for stage I lung cancer (dated by TCRdb to the early 2020s). The sequencer listed for this sample is Illumina HiSeq 3000. Two rounds of multiplex PCR were performed to amplify the TCR beta CDR3 region from genomic DNA. In the first round of PCR, primers specific to each TRBV and TRBJ gene were used, and the primer sequences are filed in Chinese patent CN105087789A. The public reads were run again by TCRdb, first through fastp at Q25 and then through MiXCR, and only productive beta chains were kept. Identical CDR3 protein sequences are pooled into one entry, listed with their most common genes and DNA. The sample yields under 50,000 distinct CDR3 sequences; approximately 24% were counted once. Of the sample, about 25% is held by the ten largest clones. This specimen was PBMCs, taken before or after stereotactic body radiation therapy (not recorded which). The receptors derive from a donor aged 50 or older with non-small cell lung cancer.

As for this clonotype: The junction departs from germline at one end; a sequencing error may be responsible. V and J are TRBV28 and TRBJ1-5; D is unresolved. CDR3 length equals 13 residues. Germline V gene data show CDR1 as MDHEN and CDR2 as SYDVKM. CDR3 sequence (DNA): TGTGCCAACAGCCCTCAATCTGCTCGGCCCCAGAATTTT. Amino acid sequence: CANSPQSARPQNF.

V gene TRBV28 combines with J gene TRBJ1-6; D not certain. This CDR3 comprises 16 residues. V was cut by 4 bases and J by 7 bases, with 17 bases left in between. The germline V gene has CDR1 MDHEN and CDR2 SYDVKM. This chain's CDR3 is CASSSLAYRVNSPLHF. DNA for the CDR3: TGTGCCAGCAGTTCCCTCGCGTACCGGGTGAATTCACCCCTCCACTTT.

In its sample, this clonotype was seen a few times. The V and J genes are TRBV5-5 and TRBJ2-5; D may be TRBD1 (6 bases). The CDR3 length is 15 residues. Germline CDR1 reads SGHKS; CDR2 reads YYEKEE (reference sequence). Trimming left V 2 bases short and J 8 bases short, with 19 bases between. The CDR3: CASSLSKNRVVTQYF. CDR3 DNA sequence: TGTGCCAGCAGCTTATCTAAGAACAGGGTGGTTACCCAGTACTTC.

With respect to this clonotype: It is likely a read error: a sequence one base away is far more abundant. The gene calls are TRBV6-2 or TRBV6-3 and TRBJ1-4; D not resolved. CDR3 length equals 14 residues. Trimming cost V 5 bases and J 1 base, with 8 bases left between them. The germline V gene has CDR1 MNHEY and CDR2 SVGEGT. CDR3 residues: CASSLTGTNEKLFF. The CDR3 nucleotides read TGTGCCAGCAGTCTGACTGGAACTAATGAAAAACTGTTTTTT.

As to this clonotype: Being one base from a much bigger clone, this may be a read error. This rearrangement joins TRBV19 to TRBJ2-5, with D maybe TRBD2 (5 bases). CDR3 size: 15 residues. V gave up 0 bases and J gave up 7 bases, with 15 bases separating them. CDR1 is LNHDA, CDR2 SQIVND, per germline (reference sequence). The CDR3: CASSIEVARGGTQYF. DNA of the CDR3: TGTGCCAGTAGTATAGAAGTCGCAAGAGGAGGGACCCAGTACTTC.

There are many counts of this clonotype. The chain links TRBV7-2 to TRBJ1-6; 8 bases agree with TRBD1. Germline assignment: CDR1 SGHTA and CDR2 FQGNSA. V shed 5 bases, J shed 10 bases, and the junction held 10 bases outside the gene matches. The CDR3 sequence is 15 residues long. The CDR3 protein is CASSLLGQGDSPLHF. As DNA, the CDR3 is TGTGCCAGCAGCCTCCTAGGACAGGGCGACTCACCCCTCCACTTT.

The CDR3 sequence: CSARDTGTGAFYGYTF. The CDR3 coding sequence is TGCAGTGCTAGAGATACTGGGACAGGGGCCTTCTATGGCTACACCTTC. J is TRBJ1-2 and V is TRBV20-1; 10 bases align to TRBD1. CDR1 is DFQATT and CDR2 is SNEGSKA in the germline V gene (reference sequence). J was trimmed by 4 bases and V by 0 bases; bases with no gene match: 8. The CDR3 consists of 16 residues.

The gene calls are TRBV6-2 or TRBV6-3 and TRBJ2-1; D gene uncertain. The germline V gene encodes CDR1 MNHEY and CDR2 SVGEGT. The V end lost 6 bases, the J end lost 4 bases, and 13 bases lay between the germline ends. This CDR3 spans 14 amino acids. The CDR3 bases are TGTGCCAGCAGCCCCTGTGGGGATTACAATGAGCAGTTCTTC. Translation gives CASSPCGDYNEQFF.

This clonotype showed up just a few times. A read error is possible here, since a much larger clone lies one base away. The rearrangement joins TRBV7-9 to TRBJ2-7, with 8 bases lining up with TRBD1. The CDR3 consists of 14 residues. V dropped 5 bases and J dropped 5; count of bases not matched to a gene: 8. Germline CDR1 is SEHNR and CDR2 is FQNEAQ (reference sequence). The CDR3 sequence is CASSIRTGLNEQYF. CDR3 DNA sequence: TGTGCCAGCAGCATTCGGACAGGGTTGAACGAGCAGTACTTC.